This T cell receptor (beta chain) was identified during a study of blood T cell repertoires in COVID-19. CDR3 size: 15 residues. The V gene's germline CDR1 is MNHEY and CDR2 SVGAGI. J gave up 5 bases and V 5 bases, and 9 bases lay outside the gene matches. The table came from immunoSEQ multiplex PCR; TCRdb's copy has only in-frame clones and leaves some out. The profile shows about 190,000 clones, approximately 88% of them singletons. The sequenced sample was PBMCs or T cells enriched from blood (not recorded which). The TCR was taken from a woman in her 30s who had recovered from COVID-19. This sequence joins TRBV6-5 and TRBJ2-1, with 7 positions matching TRBD2. CDR3 amino acids: CASSPASGNHNEQFF. The CDR3, as DNA: TGTGCCAGCAGTCCCGCTAGCGGAAACCACAATGAGCAGTTCTTC.